A single sample is the source of the 12 T cell receptor beta chains below, sequenced in a study of T cell responses to AZD1222 COVID-19 vaccine. Some clones are missing from TCRdb's copy, which holds only in-frame ones; the method was immunoSEQ multiplex PCR. This table has approximately 97,000 clones, around 83% appearing once. The sequencing used peripheral blood, collected on day 0 of AZD1222 vaccination. These receptors were collected from an adult in good health.

Only one count was recorded for this clone. This chain connects TRBV9 to TRBJ2-1; 10 bases are a match to TRBD1. Germline V gene data show CDR1 as SGDLS and CDR2 as YYNGEE. CDR3 length: 13 residues. The V gene end was trimmed by 3 bases and the J gene end by 10 bases; junction bases not matched to a gene: 4. This CDR3 is CASSAGQGNEQFF. In nucleotides, the CDR3 is TGTGCCAGCAGCGCGGGACAGGGGAACGAGCAGTTCTTC.

The chain uses TRBV7-3 and TRBJ2-3; no definite D call. V lost 6 bases to trimming and J lost 6 bases, with 10 bases between them. CDR3 length: 12 residues. CDR1 SGHTA and CDR2 FQGTGA come from the germline V gene. As DNA, the CDR3 is TGTGCCAGCAGGCCGATAGGTGATACGCAGTATTTT. Protein: CASRPIGDTQYF.

The rearrangement joins TRBV29-1 to TRBJ1-4; 7 bases agree with TRBD1. The V segment lost 7 bases and the J segment 3 bases; nucleotides outside the gene matches: 11. Germline CDR1 is SQVTM and CDR2 is ANQGSEA. The CDR3 covers 15 residues. The CDR3, as DNA: TGCAGCGGTAGGACAGGTCGCGGGGCTAATGAAAAACTGTTTTTT. Translating it yields CSGRTGRGANEKLFF.

The V gene is TRBV5-1, the J gene TRBJ1-4; maybe TRBD1 (5 bases). The germline gives CDR1 SGHRS, CDR2 YFSETQ. This CDR3 region has 15 residues. Trimming shortened V by 7 bases and J by 2 bases, and 15 bases separated the two germline ends. In DNA, the CDR3 is TGCGCCAGCCGCCCACGGGGGGTGACTAATGAAAAACTGTTTTTT. It is translated as CASRPRGVTNEKLFF.

In this sample, this clone turned up a few times. The CDR3 sequence: CASSLQPVGNTGELFF. CDR3 DNA: TGTGCCAGCAGCTTACAGCCCGTCGGGAACACCGGGGAGCTGTTTTTT. The rearrangement joins TRBV7-2 to TRBJ2-2; D is unresolved. CDR1 SGHTA and CDR2 FQGNSA come from the germline V gene. The length of the CDR3 is 16 residues. V was trimmed by 2 bases and J by 1 base, leaving 11 bases between them.

V gene TRBV7-2 combines with J gene TRBJ1-2; 8 positions match TRBD1. With V trimmed by 5 bases and J by 4 bases, 9 bases remained unmatched. Looked up from germline, CDR1 is SGHTA and CDR2 is FQGNSA. The CDR3 has 15 residues. The CDR3 nucleotides are TGTGCCAGCAGCCCCCAAACACAGGGGGGCTATGGCTACACCTTC. This sequence encodes CASSPQTQGGYGYTF.

In nucleotides, the CDR3 is TGTGCCTGGAGTATCGTTGTGTACACTGAAGCTTTCTTT. Translating it yields CAWSIVVYTEAFF. This chain uses TRBV30 with TRBJ1-1; no reliable D call. The germline V and J ends were trimmed by 2 bases and 3 bases, with 10 bases remaining between them. This CDR3 has 13 amino acids. Germline V CDR1 and CDR2: GTSNPN, SVGIG (reference sequence). Complete variable domain (other parts from reference TRBV30 and TRBJ1-1): SQTIHQWPATLVQPVGSPLSLECTVEGTSNPNLYWYRQAAGRGLQLLFYSVGIGQISSEVPQNLSASRPQDRQFILSSKKLLLSDSGFYLCAWSIVVYTEAFFGQGTRLTVV.

The J gene is TRBJ1-1, the V gene TRBV9; TRBD1 might be the D (6 bases). The V end was cut by 3 bases, the J end by 1 base, with 13 bases between. The CDR3 loop spans 15 amino acids. Looked up from germline, CDR1 is SGDLS and CDR2 is YYNGEE. CDR3 amino acids: CASSATPTGNTEAFF. In nucleotides, the CDR3 is TGTGCCAGCAGCGCCACCCCGACAGGGAACACTGAAGCTTTCTTT.

The V and J genes are TRBV29-1 and TRBJ1-2; the D is unclear. V dropped 6 bases and J dropped 0 bases, with 14 bases sitting between them. The germline V gene encodes CDR1 SQVTM and CDR2 ANQGSEA. The CDR3 runs 14 residues. CDR3 coding DNA: TGCAGCGTCGGGGATCCTCTGTCTAACTATGGCTACACCTTC. This gives the protein CSVGDPLSNYGYTF. The whole variable domain, filled in from reference TRBV29-1 and TRBJ1-2, reads SAVISQKPSRDICQRGTSLTIQCQVDSQVTMMFWYRQQPGQSLTLIATANQGSEATYESGFVIDKFPISRPNLTFSTLTVSNMSPEDSSIYLCSVGDPLSNYGYTFGSGTRLTVV.

This chain links TRBV5-1 with TRBJ1-2; possible D gene TRBD1, 5 bases. CDR1 is SGHRS, CDR2 YFSETQ, per germline. V lost 5 bases and J 10 bases, leaving 18 bases between the germline ends. The CDR3 is 13 residues long. The CDR3 reads CASSPGSGETYTF. DNA for the CDR3: TGCGCCAGCAGTCCGGGGTCGGGGGAGACCTACACCTTC.

The chain carries TRBV5-6 and TRBJ2-1, with D unclear. Between the trimmed V and J ends, which lost 0 bases and 5 bases, there was a span of 12 bases. Germline CDR1 SGHDT, CDR2 YYEEEE. The CDR3 totals 15 residues. The CDR3 sequence: CASSLGWARNNEQFF. DNA for the CDR3: TGTGCCAGCAGCTTGGGTTGGGCGCGGAACAATGAGCAGTTCTTC.

The J gene is TRBJ1-3, the V gene TRBV30; D is perhaps TRBD1 (6 bases). With 5 bases removed from V and 3 bases from J, the gap between germline ends came to 11 bases. The CDR3 length is 13 residues. Germline lookup yields CDR1 GTSNPN and CDR2 SVGIG (reference sequence). The CDR3 nucleotides are TGTGCCTGGGTGGGGGGCCTTGGAAACACCATATATTTT. Translation gives CAWVGGLGNTIYF.